This T cell receptor beta chain came from a study of T cells after yellow fever vaccination. Overall study: Low-cell-number fractions were prepared with SMART-Seq v4 Ultra Low Input.

This clonotype has ten or more counts. The antigen is unknown. Germline V CDR1 and CDR2: SGHTA, FQGTGA. With V trimmed by 4 bases and J by 7 bases, 5 bases remained unmatched. The CDR3 is 13 amino acids. Study observations and caveats: The CD4 compartment and the CD8 compartment contained a small share of clonotypes in common. Most clones from primary vaccination were detected again post-booster (almost 98% CD4, 88% CD8).

Conversion of TCR transcripts into cDNA relied on 5'RACE template switching, which added a universal primer site and UMIs. TCRdb used MiXCR to reprocess the 5' RACE reads, holding one entry per CDR3 protein. The sample has 250,000 to 400,000 distinct CDR3 sequences; 4.1% are singletons. Sequencing was performed on PBMCs, taken 5 days after the yellow fever booster vaccination. The chain uses TRBV7-3 and TRBJ1-2; 8 positions agree with TRBD1. This clonotype was obtained from a man younger than 35 who received the YFV17D yellow fever vaccine. The CDR3 DNA reads as TGTGCCAGCAGCTACGGACAGGGTCGTGGCTACACCTTC. Translated, it gives CASSYGQGRGYTF.